This section outlines one TCR beta chain sequence together with its context. This receptor's antigen is unknown. No base quality values were provided; no much bigger clone lies one nucleotide off. The sample belongs to a study of cytomegalovirus exposure and HLA in healthy donors (dated by TCRdb to about 2017). Concerning the study at large: The roughly 650 repertoires of the first cohort and the 120 or so validation repertoires were produced on the same platform, according to a later analysis. The study aimed to test whether cataloging public T cell receptors could reveal signatures of past pathogen exposure. A separate validation cohort of roughly 130 different subjects was used in addition to the roughly 700-subject first cohort. To predict cytomegalovirus infection status, the study combined high-throughput TCR immunosequencing, statistical association of individual TCRs with disease status, and machine learning. Results the study describes overall, beyond this receptor: In the study, 150 to 200 TCR beta chains were listed as associated with cytomegalovirus. In vitro tests confirmed that three of the cytomegalovirus-associated TCR beta chains recognize cytomegalovirus antigens. The authors suggested that the approach could potentially be generalized to other disease states and immunological phenotypes. The classifier was reported to diagnose cytomegalovirus status with high specificity and sensitivity in both the original and validation cohorts. Most TCR sequences were seen in very few donors, while some public TCRs were found in many individuals. In a later analysis, TCRs clustered in the first cohort were found to also tend to co-occur in the 120 or so validation repertoires, with 85% to 95% of cluster scores above 0. A later analysis lacked HLA typing for the validation cohort, so it scored co-occurrence in that cohort across all 120 or so repertoires.

CDR1 and CDR2 were assigned from the germline V gene as SGHVS and FNYEAQ. Relative to germline, V is missing 1 base and J is missing 0 bases, with 12 bases of the junction outside any gene match. The CDR3 runs 18 amino acids, cysteine and phenylalanine included. This entry keeps only the CDR3 DNA: 54 bases, framed from base 1. The donors belonged to the validation cohort of roughly 120 subjects, which was separate from the roughly 670-subject first cohort. The library came from the immunoSEQ multiplex PCR assay. The study's own analysis went as follows. A statistical classification framework was built for diagnosing cytomegalovirus status from the catalog of TCR beta chain sequences. TCRdb provides this immuneACCESS table in a form limited to in-frame rearrangements. Some clones are lacking; in checked studies, under half of them reflect an unresolved V gene, and why the rest are absent is not known. That table supplies the V and J calls and clone size; D and trimming were determined from the DNA. In this sample the table shows around 160,000 clones, roughly 84% of which occur a single time. Approximately 10% of the sample rests with the top ten.

This TCR came from a man aged 25-45 years in good health and CMV-seropositive. Material: PBMCs. The V and J segments used are TRBV7-6 and TRBJ2-7, and 7 bases in between align with TRBD2. The CDR3 reads CASSLVVPSGTTSYEQYF. The DNA reads TGTGCCAGCAGCTTAGTCGTACCTAGCGGCACTACCTCCTACGAGCAGTACTTC.